The 24 T cell receptor beta chains listed next were all sequenced from one sample in a study of shared clonotypes between healthy human individuals. Using immunoSEQ multiplex PCR, the repertoire was profiled, and TCRdb retains in-frame clones only, with some absent. The table has over a million clones, roughly 80% seen once. Sample: memory CD4+ T cells sorted from blood. Subset here: CD45RA-negative fraction. The receptors shown here come from a man younger than 35 in good health.

V and J are TRBV5-1 and TRBJ2-7; D is perhaps TRBD1 or TRBD2 (5 bases each). The germline V and J ends were trimmed by 4 bases and 0 bases, with 11 bases remaining between them. The germline CDR1 and CDR2 sequences are SGHRS and YFSETQ. CDR3 length equals 14 residues. The CDR3 bases are TGCGCCAGCAGCCTCTGGGACGGCTCCTACGAGCAGTACTTC. It yields the protein CASSLWDGSYEQYF.

The V and J genes are TRBV5-4 and TRBJ2-1; 9 bases fit TRBD2. Germline V lookup: CDR1 SGHNT, CDR2 YYREEE (reference sequence). CDR3 size: 15 residues. Unmatched junction bases numbered 5, after V lost 0 bases and J lost 7 bases. The CDR3 coding sequence is TGTGCCAGCAGCTTGGTTGCGGGGGGGCCGAATGAGCAGTTCTTC. It encodes CASSLVAGGPNEQFF.

This clone has only a few counts. CDR3 sequence (DNA): TGTGCCAGCAGTTCCTCGACAGGGGGGAACACTGAAGCTTTCTTT. As protein: CASSSSTGGNTEAFF. The chain has TRBV6-5 and TRBJ1-1; 9 positions match TRBD1. CDR1 and CDR2 (germline): MNHEY, SVGAGI. The CDR3 covers 15 residues. J was trimmed by 1 base and V by 4 bases; bases with no gene match: 4.

This clone was detected only once. The rearrangement links TRBV2 to TRBJ2-7; 16 nucleotides align to TRBD2. The germline CDR1 and CDR2 sequences are SNHLY and FYNNEI. V was pared by 6 bases and J by 0 bases, with 5 bases of the junction left unmatched. The CDR3 spans 17 residues. CDR3 sequence: CASRRGLAGGPSYEQYF. As DNA, the CDR3 is TGTGCCAGCAGGCGGGGACTAGCGGGGGGGCCCTCCTACGAGCAGTACTTC.

J is TRBJ2-6 and V is TRBV10-3; tentatively, D is TRBD1 (6 bases). V shed 11 bases and J shed 0 bases, with 14 bases lying between them. Germline assignment: CDR1 ENHRY and CDR2 SYGVKD. The CDR3 sequence is 15 residues long. As DNA, the CDR3 is TGTGCCGCGGCAGGGGATTCCTCTGGGGCCAACGTCCTGACTTTC. Translating gives CAAAGDSSGANVLTF.

The rearrangement links TRBV10-3 to TRBJ2-2, with TRBD1 identical over 10 bases. Germline V gene sequence: CDR1 ENHRY, CDR2 SYGVKD. V shed 4 bases, J shed 3 bases, and the junction held 11 bases outside the gene matches. The CDR3 consists of 18 residues. CDR3 protein: CAISGHRTGTGDTGELFF. CDR3 DNA sequence: TGTGCCATCAGTGGACATAGAACCGGGACAGGGGACACCGGGGAGCTGTTTTTT.

This clone was observed many times. V is TRBV5-6 and J is TRBJ2-3; 9 nucleotides agree with TRBD1. V lost 0 bases and J lost 4; bases outside the gene matches: 3. This CDR3 contains 15 residues. Germline V CDR1 and CDR2: SGHDT, YYEEEE. Here the CDR3 reads CASSLGDRVSDTQYF. CDR3 sequence (DNA): TGTGCCAGCAGCTTGGGGGACAGGGTGTCAGATACGCAGTATTTT.

This clone was recorded a few times. The chain combines TRBV18 with TRBJ2-2; D may be TRBD2 (6 bases). V was clipped by 2 bases and J by 7 bases, with 8 bases between them. CDR1 is KGHSH and CDR2 is LQKENI in the germline V gene. The length of the CDR3 is 13 residues. DNA for the CDR3: TGTGCCAGCTCACCAACGACTAGCGGGGAGCTGTTTTTT. This codes for CASSPTTSGELFF.

The rearrangement links TRBV5-1 to TRBJ1-2; 7 bases match TRBD1. The CDR3 contains 14 residues. CDR1 is SGHRS and CDR2 is YFSETQ in the germline V gene. V lost 2 bases, J lost 3 bases, and 4 bases stayed unmatched. CDR3 protein: CASSFAGGDYGYTF. CDR3 coding DNA: TGCGCCAGCAGCTTTGCAGGGGGGGACTATGGCTACACCTTC.

There are a few counts of this clone. The chain recombines TRBV27 with TRBJ2-3, with D perhaps assigned TRBD1 or TRBD2 (5 bases each). CDR1 is MNHEY and CDR2 is SMNVEV in the germline V gene (reference sequence). The V and J ends lost 3 bases and 5 bases respectively, with 15 bases between them. This CDR3 spans 15 amino acids. The CDR3 nucleotides read TGTGCCAGCAGTTTGGGTGGTGGGGCGGGAGATACGCAGTATTTT. As protein: CASSLGGGAGDTQYF.

This chain links TRBV6-1 with TRBJ1-6; 7 bases map to TRBD1. V lost 9 bases, J lost 6 bases, and 5 bases stayed unmatched. Germline CDR1 MNHNS, CDR2 SASEGT. This CDR3 comprises 13 residues. The CDR3 spells CASTGQRNSPLHF. The DNA of the CDR3 is TGTGCCAGTACGGGACAGCGTAATTCACCCCTCCACTTT.

The chain has TRBV19 and TRBJ1-1, with a weak D call TRBD1 (6 bases). This CDR3 is 13 amino acids long. The V gene lost 9 bases and the J gene lost 1 base, with 12 bases spanning the gap. Germline-derived CDR1 and CDR2 are LNHDA and SQIVND (reference sequence). CDR3 sequence (DNA): TGTGCCAGCGGGGACACCTCGAACACTGAAGCTTTCTTT. Protein sequence: CASGDTSNTEAFF.

The genes are TRBV28 and TRBJ2-7, with no clear D. Trimming pared 5 bases from V and 9 bases from J, leaving 11 bases between. The germline V gene has CDR1 MDHEN and CDR2 SYDVKM. CDR3 length: 11 amino acids. The CDR3 coding sequence is TGTGCCAGCAGTGACTTACGAGGGCAGTACTTC. This codes for CASSDLRGQYF.

This rearrangement joins TRBV6-1 to TRBJ1-5, with TRBD1 matching 10 bases. The V gene's germline CDR1 is MNHNS and CDR2 SASEGT. This CDR3 comprises 14 residues. The trim removed 10 bases at V and 3 bases at J, leaving 6 bases unmatched. The CDR3 nucleotides read TGTGCCAACGGGGACAGGGGCATCAATCAGCCCCAGCATTTT. Amino acids: CANGDRGINQPQHF.

Of note for this clone: Different DNA sequences within this sample yield the same CDR3. The CDR3 region is CASSLGTGDYGYTF. The CDR3 nucleotides are TGCGCCAGCAGCTTGGGGACTGGGGACTATGGCTACACCTTC. The genes are TRBV5-1 and TRBJ1-2; no definite D call. The germline gives CDR1 SGHRS, CDR2 YFSETQ. The CDR3 loop spans 14 amino acids. Trimming left V 0 bases short and J 3 bases short, with 9 bases between.

The J gene is TRBJ2-1, the V gene TRBV19; 10 nucleotides line up with TRBD1. The germline V gene has CDR1 LNHDA and CDR2 SQIVND (reference sequence). CDR3 size: 15 residues. The V and J ends lost 6 bases and 7 bases, in that order; junction bases with no gene match: 9. The CDR3 protein is CASRETGGAHNEQFF. The DNA for the CDR3 is TGTGCCAGTAGAGAGACAGGGGGCGCGCATAATGAGCAGTTCTTC.

The chain couples TRBV4-1 to TRBJ2-1; D gene uncertain. Germline V lookup: CDR1 MGHRA, CDR2 YSYEKL. The CDR3 sequence is 14 residues long. V was cut by 4 bases and J by 0 bases, with 7 bases left in between. The CDR3 region has the DNA TGCGCCAGCAGCCGAACCAACTCCTACAATGAGCAGTTCTTC. It codes for CASSRTNSYNEQFF.

CDR3 sequence (DNA): TGTGCCAGCAGCTTGGACGGGACCCCCGGCGGGGAGCTGTTTTTT. It is translated as CASSLDGTPGGELFF. The chain is built from TRBV5-4 and TRBJ2-2, with D possibly being TRBD1 or TRBD2 (5 bases each). Germline CDR1 SGHNT, CDR2 YYREEE (reference sequence). The length of the CDR3 is 15 residues. V lost 0 bases and J lost 7, with 13 bases in between.

With regard to this clone: Other DNA sequences in the sample encode the same CDR3. The V and J genes are TRBV30 and TRBJ2-1, with D tentatively TRBD1 (5 bases). The CDR3 is 13 amino acids. V lost 3 bases, J lost 0 bases, and 6 bases lay in between. CDR1 GTSNPN and CDR2 SVGIG come from the germline V gene (reference sequence). CDR3 region: CAWRRGSYNEQFF. The CDR3 coding sequence is TGTGCCTGGAGAAGGGGCTCCTACAATGAGCAGTTCTTC.

This clone showed up just a few times. In DNA, the CDR3 is TGTGCCGCCGCCCGGGACGGAGATAGCAATCAGCCCCAGCATTTT. It encodes CAAARDGDSNQPQHF. The chain links TRBV6-1 to TRBJ1-5, with a tentative D call TRBD1 (5 bases). The CDR3 is 15 amino acids. Trimming removed 11 bases at V and 0 bases at J, with 17 bases between. Per germline, CDR1 MNHNS and CDR2 SASEGT.

The genes are TRBV6-5 and TRBJ2-3; the match to TRBD2 covers 7 bases. V was clipped by 4 bases and J by 5 bases; unmatched bases: 9. Looked up from germline, CDR1 is MNHEY and CDR2 is SVGAGI. The CDR3 extends over 15 amino acids. The CDR3 DNA is TGTGCCAGCAGTTCTGGCGGGGGATCAAGAGATACGCAGTATTTT. Amino acid sequence: CASSSGGGSRDTQYF.

This clone turned up a few times. The V gene is TRBV19, the J gene TRBJ1-1; D remains ambiguous. V lost 1 base, J lost 0 bases, and 18 bases lay in between. The CDR3 has 18 residues. Per the germline V gene, CDR1 is LNHDA and CDR2 is SQIVND (reference sequence). CDR3 coding DNA: TGTGCCAGTAGTATAGGATGGCAGTTGGATCGGATGAACACTGAAGCTTTCTTT. Residues: CASSIGWQLDRMNTEAFF.

The rearrangement links TRBV6-1 to TRBJ2-6; D not certain. V was cut by 8 bases and J by 0 bases, with 8 bases left in between. The CDR3 has 14 amino acids. CDR1 is MNHNS, CDR2 SASEGT, per germline. The CDR3 loop reads CASVASSGANVLTF. DNA for the CDR3: TGTGCCAGCGTTGCGAGCTCTGGGGCCAACGTCCTGACTTTC.

The rearrangement uses TRBV18 and TRBJ1-3; D uncertain. This CDR3 comprises 15 residues. CDR1 is KGHSH, CDR2 LQKENI, per germline. V lost 3 bases and J lost 2, with 11 bases in between. Written as DNA, the CDR3 is TGTGCCAGCTCACCTCAACAGCAAACTGGAAACACCATATATTTT. Residues: CASSPQQQTGNTIYF.